This passage covers 12 T cell receptor beta chains from one sample sequenced in a study of blood T cells in healthy people across ages. Primers used in a second PCR of roughly 6 to 12 cycles were a sample-barcoded 5' primer and a J-beta primer mix. From the 5' RACE reads, TCRdb called clonotypes with MiXCR, one entry per CDR3 protein. The sample holds some 780,000 distinct CDR3 sequences, roughly three fifths seen once. The sequenced material came from blood. Receptors originate from a man aged 40-49 years in good health.

The chain recombines TRBV28 with TRBJ1-2; no firm D call. The CDR3 is 16 residues long. CDR1 and CDR2 from the germline V gene are MDHEN and SYDVKM. Trimming removed 2 bases at V and 4 bases at J, with 17 bases between. The chain's CDR3 is CASSLSRAQTLYGYTF. The CDR3 DNA reads TGTGCCAGCAGTTTAAGCCGGGCCCAAACTCTCTATGGCTACACCTTC.

The chain links TRBV21-1 to TRBJ2-3; the table's D call TRBD2 went unverified against the DNA. TRBV21-1 is noted as a pseudogene. The CDR3 covers 13 residues. CDR3 in amino acids: CASRIILVDTQYF. The CDR3 DNA reads as TGTGCCAGCAGGATAATACTAGTCGATACGCAGTATTTT.

The sample holds one count of this clonotype. This chain uses TRBV25-1 with TRBJ2-2, with TRBD1 as a possible D gene (6 bases). CDR1 and CDR2 from the germline V gene are MGHDK and SYGVNS. V was trimmed by 10 bases and J by 6 bases, leaving 12 bases between them. The CDR3 spans 12 residues. The CDR3 nucleotides are TGTGCCACCGAACAGGGCCCCGGGGAGCTGTTTTTT. Encoded protein: CATEQGPGELFF. The full variable domain, with the rest looked up from reference TRBV25-1 and TRBJ2-2, is EADIYQTPRYLVIGTGKKITLECSQTMGHDKMYWYQQDPGMELHLIHYSYGVNSTEKGDLSSESTVSRIRTEHFPLTLESARPSHTSQYLCATEQGPGELFFGEGSRLTVL.

Only a few counts were recorded for this clonotype. The chain joins TRBV6-1 to TRBJ2-7; D is perhaps TRBD2 (6 bases). This CDR3 spans 15 amino acids. Trimming took off 1 base at V and 1 base at J, with 11 bases between the two ends. CDR1 and CDR2 from the germline V gene are MNHNS and SASEGT. This chain's CDR3 is CASSEGGVGSYEQYF. The CDR3 DNA sequence: TGTGCCAGCAGTGAAGGCGGGGTCGGGTCCTACGAGCAGTACTTC.

The rearrangement uses TRBV7-7 and TRBJ2-7; 14 bases fit TRBD2. This CDR3 contains 16 residues. The V gene end was trimmed by 4 bases and the J gene end by 7 bases; junction bases not matched to a gene: 9. Germline V lookup: CDR1 SSHAT, CDR2 FNYEAQ (reference sequence). The CDR3 DNA reads as TGTGCCAGCAGCTCATACTCGGGACTAGCGGGAGATGAGCAGTACTTC. Its translation is CASSSYSGLAGDEQYF.

This sequence joins TRBV9 and TRBJ2-1; TRBD1 aligns across 10 bases. Trimming at V came to 4 bases and at J to 0 bases, leaving 13 bases not matched to a gene. This CDR3 is 19 amino acids long. Germline values: CDR1 SGDLS, CDR2 YYNGEE. The CDR3, as DNA: TGTGCCAGCAGCCAGGACAGGGGGAATGCGTACGGCTCCTACAATGAGCAGTTCTTC. Amino acids: CASSQDRGNAYGSYNEQFF.

This rearrangement joins TRBV20-1 to TRBJ2-1, with TRBD1 matching 8 bases. The CDR3 extends over 17 amino acids. Germline V gives CDR1 DFQATT, CDR2 SNEGSKA (reference sequence). Trimming removed 0 bases from V and 6 bases from J; junction bases left unmatched: 13. CDR3 residues: CSARDMTGQGGVNEQFF. DNA of the CDR3: TGCAGTGCTAGAGATATGACCGGACAGGGCGGCGTCAATGAGCAGTTCTTC.

This sequence joins TRBV4-3 and TRBJ2-1, with 9 positions matching TRBD2. The V gene end was trimmed by 1 base and the J gene end by 0 bases; junction bases not matched to a gene: 7. Germline CDR1 and CDR2: LGHNA and YSLEER. This CDR3 is 18 amino acids long. The CDR3 bases are TGCGCCAGCAGCCAAGGACTAGCGGCCTTGAGCTCCTACAATGAGCAGTTCTTC. Protein sequence: CASSQGLAALSSYNEQFF.

The rearrangement uses TRBV20-1 and TRBJ1-6; a weak D match, TRBD1 (6 bases). Germline CDR1 and CDR2: DFQATT and SNEGSKA (reference sequence). The CDR3 totals 14 residues. V gave up 6 bases and J gave up 8 bases, with 17 bases separating them. CDR3 DNA: TGCAGTGCGAGACTCACAGGGAAGGATTCACCCCTCCACTTT. It codes for CSARLTGKDSPLHF.

The genes are TRBV12-3 or TRBV12-4 and TRBJ2-7; D tentatively reads TRBD1 or TRBD2 (6 bases each). This CDR3 is 13 amino acids long. Trimming removed 7 bases from V and 9 bases from J, with 19 bases in between. CDR3 sequence reads: CASTLPGATPQYF. CDR3 nucleotide sequence: TGTGCCAGCACGCTGCCGGGGGCTACGCCGCAGTACTTC.

The chain uses TRBV7-6 and TRBJ2-1, with D perhaps TRBD1 or TRBD2 (5 bases each). Per germline, CDR1 SGHVS and CDR2 FNYEAQ. V lost 5 bases to trimming and J lost 6 bases, with 17 bases between them. There are 15 residues in the CDR3. CDR3 DNA: TGTGCCAGCAGCCCCGACCTGGGGGTGGGCAATGAGCAGTTCTTC. Amino acid sequence: CASSPDLGVGNEQFF.

J is TRBJ2-1 and V is TRBV5-1; 7 nucleotides line up with TRBD2. The CDR3 covers 11 residues. Germline V gene sequence: CDR1 SGHRS, CDR2 YFSETQ. With V trimmed by 7 bases and J by 7 bases, 2 bases remained unmatched. The CDR3 nucleotides read TGCGCCAGCGCACTAGCGAATGAGCAGTTCTTC. It specifies CASALANEQFF.